This is a list of T cell receptor beta chains from one sample in a study of cytomegalovirus exposure and HLA in healthy donors. Libraries were prepared by immunoSEQ multiplex PCR; TCRdb keeps only in-frame clonotypes and omits some of them. In the table there are tens of thousands of clones, 74% of which are singletons. The sequenced sample consisted of PBMCs. All receptors derive from a man aged 25 to 40 in good health and CMV-seronegative. Both conserved end residues are part of each CDR3. A D gene is named only where the DNA matches it firmly. Where a row states a size, it is once, few, many or the class of an expanded clone; other rows omit it.

CDR3nt | CDR3aa | v_gene | abundance | j_gene | d_gene
TGTGCCAGCAGCCCACCCTCTAGGGGTGGCTACACCTTC | CASSPPSRGGYTF | TRBV11-2 | . | TRBJ1-2 | .
TGCGCCAGCAGCTTGACAGGGGGCAACTCCTATAATTCACCCCTCCACTTT | CASSLTGGNSYNSPLHF | TRBV5-1 | . | TRBJ1-6 | TRBD1
TGTGCCAGCAGTGACATGGCAGGGGCCAATGAGCAGTTCTTC | CASSDMAGANEQFF | TRBV6-4 | . | TRBJ2-1 | .
TGTGCCAGCAGCCAAGGGGGGGGGCTCGGCTATGGCTACACCTTC | CASSQGGGLGYGYTF | TRBV4-2 | few | TRBJ1-2 | .
TGTGCCAGCAGTTACTCTTGGGACAGTGCTGCCTACGAGCAGTACTTC | CASSYSWDSAAYEQYF | TRBV6-5 | . | TRBJ2-7 | TRBD1
TGTGCCAGCAGCTTAGGGCACCTGGGCCTCTACGAGCAGTACTTC | CASSLGHLGLYEQYF | TRBV7-9 | . | TRBJ2-7 | .
TGTGCCAGCAGCTTAGCGTTAGGGGACGAGCAGTACTTC | CASSLALGDEQYF | TRBV7-6 | . | TRBJ2-7 | .
TGTGCCAGCAGGGTTCCTCAATCGGGACAGAGCTCCTACGAGCAGTACTTC | CASRVPQSGQSSYEQYF | TRBV2 | . | TRBJ2-7 | TRBD1
TGTGCCAGCAGTTACAGCGTGCCAGTCGCCGGGGAGCTGTTTTTT | CASSYSVPVAGELFF | TRBV6-6 | . | TRBJ2-2 | .
TGTGCTAGCAGCTCCGACACGGAGGCGACCGGGGAGCTGTTTTTT | CASSSDTEATGELFF | TRBV7-7 | . | TRBJ2-2 | .
TGTGCCAGCAGCTTCGGGACACCACAAGAGACCCAGTACTTC | CASSFGTPQETQYF | TRBV5-6 | . | TRBJ2-5 | .
TGTGCCAGCCAGGTTAGAAACATTCAGTACTTC | CASQVRNIQYF | TRBV6-5 | . | TRBJ2-4 | .
TGTGCCAGGTTGAGGGAGGGCTACGAGCAGTACTTC | CARLREGYEQYF | TRBV10-3 | . | TRBJ2-7 | TRBD2
TGTGCCAGTAACCCACCTGGGCGTGCTAACTATGGCTACACCTTC | CASNPPGRANYGYTF | TRBV19 | . | TRBJ1-2 | .